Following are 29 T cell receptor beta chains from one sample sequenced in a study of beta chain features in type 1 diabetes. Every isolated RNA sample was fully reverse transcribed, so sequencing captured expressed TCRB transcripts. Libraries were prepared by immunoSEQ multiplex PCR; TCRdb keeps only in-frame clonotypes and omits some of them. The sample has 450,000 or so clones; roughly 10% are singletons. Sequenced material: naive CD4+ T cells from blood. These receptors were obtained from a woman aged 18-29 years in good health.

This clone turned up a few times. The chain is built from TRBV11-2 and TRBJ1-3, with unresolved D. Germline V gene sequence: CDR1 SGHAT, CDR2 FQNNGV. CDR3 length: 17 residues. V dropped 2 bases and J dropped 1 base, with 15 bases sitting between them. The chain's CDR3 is CASSLRAGLLSGNTIYF. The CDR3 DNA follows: TGTGCCAGCAGCTTACGAGCAGGCCTTCTATCTGGAAACACCATATATTTT.

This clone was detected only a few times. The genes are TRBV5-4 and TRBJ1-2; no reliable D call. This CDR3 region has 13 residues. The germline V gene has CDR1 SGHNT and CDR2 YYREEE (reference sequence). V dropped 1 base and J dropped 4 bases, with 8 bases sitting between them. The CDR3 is CASSLSGTYGYTF. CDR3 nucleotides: TGTGCCAGCAGCTTGTCAGGAACCTATGGCTACACCTTC.

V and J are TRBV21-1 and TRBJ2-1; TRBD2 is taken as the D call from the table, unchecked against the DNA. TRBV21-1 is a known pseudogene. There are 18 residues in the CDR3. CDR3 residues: CASNISGYYRSSYNEQFF. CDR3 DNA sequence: TGTGCCAGCAACATCTCGGGGTACTACAGAAGCTCCTACAATGAGCAGTTCTTC.

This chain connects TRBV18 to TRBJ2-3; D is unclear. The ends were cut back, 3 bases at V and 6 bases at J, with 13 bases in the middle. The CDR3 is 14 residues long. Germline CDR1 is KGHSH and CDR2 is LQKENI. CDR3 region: CASSPLGLRDTQYF. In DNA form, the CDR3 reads TGTGCCAGCTCACCCCTCGGGCTTAGGGATACGCAGTATTTT.

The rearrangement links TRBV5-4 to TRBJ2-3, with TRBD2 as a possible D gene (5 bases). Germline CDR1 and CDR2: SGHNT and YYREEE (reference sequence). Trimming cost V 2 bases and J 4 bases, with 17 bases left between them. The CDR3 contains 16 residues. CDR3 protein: CASSLDLKVEADTQYF. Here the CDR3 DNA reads TGTGCCAGCAGCTTAGACCTAAAAGTGGAGGCAGATACGCAGTATTTT.

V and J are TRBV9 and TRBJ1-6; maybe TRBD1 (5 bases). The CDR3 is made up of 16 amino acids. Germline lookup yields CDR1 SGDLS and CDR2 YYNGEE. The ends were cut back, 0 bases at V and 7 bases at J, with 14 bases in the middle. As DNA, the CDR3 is TGTGCCAGCAGCGTAGCCCCGGGACGGACCAATTCACCCCTCCACTTT. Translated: CASSVAPGRTNSPLHF.

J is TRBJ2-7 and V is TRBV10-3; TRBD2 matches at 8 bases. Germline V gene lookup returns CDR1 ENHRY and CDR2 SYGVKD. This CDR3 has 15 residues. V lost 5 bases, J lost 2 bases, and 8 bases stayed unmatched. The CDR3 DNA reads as TGTGCCATCAGTACTAAGAGCGGGAGTGCCTACGAGCAGTACTTC. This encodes CAISTKSGSAYEQYF.

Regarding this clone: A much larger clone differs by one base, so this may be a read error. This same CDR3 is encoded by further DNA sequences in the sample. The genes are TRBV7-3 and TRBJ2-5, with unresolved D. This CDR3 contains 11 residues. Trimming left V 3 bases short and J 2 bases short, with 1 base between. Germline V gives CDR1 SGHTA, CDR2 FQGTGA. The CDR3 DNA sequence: TGTGCCAGCAGCTTGCAAGAGACCCAGTACTTC. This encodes CASSLQETQYF.

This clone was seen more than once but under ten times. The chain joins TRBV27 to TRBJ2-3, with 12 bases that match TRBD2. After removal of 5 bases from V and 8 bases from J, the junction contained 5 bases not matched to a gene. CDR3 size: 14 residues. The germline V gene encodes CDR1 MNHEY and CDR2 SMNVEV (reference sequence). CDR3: CASSPWTSGITQYF. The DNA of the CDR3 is TGTGCCAGCAGTCCCTGGACTAGCGGGATTACGCAGTATTTT.

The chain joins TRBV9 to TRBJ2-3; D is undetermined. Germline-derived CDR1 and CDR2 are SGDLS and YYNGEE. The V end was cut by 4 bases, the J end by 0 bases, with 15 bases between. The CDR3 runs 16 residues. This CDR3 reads CASSKDGRISTDTQYF. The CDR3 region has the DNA TGTGCCAGCAGCAAGGACGGCCGAATCAGCACAGATACGCAGTATTTT. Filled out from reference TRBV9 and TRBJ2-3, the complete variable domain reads DSGVTQTPKHLITATGQRVTLRCSPRSGDLSVYWYQQSLDQGLQFLIQYYNGEERAKGNILERFSAQQFPDLHSELNLSSLELGDSALYFCASSKDGRISTDTQYFGPGTRLTVL.

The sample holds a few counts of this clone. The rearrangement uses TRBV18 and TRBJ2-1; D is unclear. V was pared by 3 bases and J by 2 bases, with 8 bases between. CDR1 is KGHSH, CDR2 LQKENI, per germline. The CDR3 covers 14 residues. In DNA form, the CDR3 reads TGTGCCAGCTCACCGAATTCCGCCTACAATGAGCAGTTCTTC. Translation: CASSPNSAYNEQFF.

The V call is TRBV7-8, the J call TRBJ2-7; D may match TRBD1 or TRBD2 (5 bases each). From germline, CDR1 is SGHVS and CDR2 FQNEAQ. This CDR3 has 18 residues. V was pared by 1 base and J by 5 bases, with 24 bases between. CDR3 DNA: TGTGCCAGCAGCTTAGAAGGAGGCCTAGCAGCGCCCAGGGACGAGCAGTACTTC. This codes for CASSLEGGLAAPRDEQYF.

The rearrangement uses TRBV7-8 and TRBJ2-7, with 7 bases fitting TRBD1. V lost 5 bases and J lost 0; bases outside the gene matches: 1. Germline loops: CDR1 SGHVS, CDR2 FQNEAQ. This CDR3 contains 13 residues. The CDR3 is CASSRDSSYEQYF. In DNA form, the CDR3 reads TGTGCCAGCAGCCGGGACAGCTCCTACGAGCAGTACTTC.

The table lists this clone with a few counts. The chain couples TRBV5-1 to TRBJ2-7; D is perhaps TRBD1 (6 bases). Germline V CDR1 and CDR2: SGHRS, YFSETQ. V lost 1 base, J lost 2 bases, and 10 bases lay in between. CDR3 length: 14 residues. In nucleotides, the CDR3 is TGCGCCAGCAGCTTGTCCGGGACACCCTACGAGCAGTACTTC. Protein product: CASSLSGTPYEQYF.

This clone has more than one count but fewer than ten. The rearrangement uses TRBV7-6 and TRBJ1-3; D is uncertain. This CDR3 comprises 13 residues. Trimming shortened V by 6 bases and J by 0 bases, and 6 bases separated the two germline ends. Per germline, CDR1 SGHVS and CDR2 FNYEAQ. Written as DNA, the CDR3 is TGTGCCAGCAGTACGGTCTCTGGAAACACCATATATTTT. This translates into CASSTVSGNTIYF.

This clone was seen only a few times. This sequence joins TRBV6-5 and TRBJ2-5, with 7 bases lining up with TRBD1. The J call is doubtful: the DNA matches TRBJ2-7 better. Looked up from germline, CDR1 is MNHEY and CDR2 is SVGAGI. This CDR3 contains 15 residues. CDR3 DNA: TGTGCCAGCAGTTACTCCTCCCGGGGACAGTACGAGCAGTACTTC. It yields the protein CASSYSSRGQYEQYF.

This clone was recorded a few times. The CDR3 loop reads CSVAADFSYEQYF. In DNA, the CDR3 is TGCAGCGTTGCAGCCGACTTCTCCTACGAGCAGTACTTC. The chain carries TRBV29-1 and TRBJ2-7; no reliable D call. Germline V CDR1 and CDR2: SQVTM, ANQGSEA. The CDR3 loop spans 13 amino acids. Trimming removed 4 bases from V and 0 bases from J, with 10 bases in between.

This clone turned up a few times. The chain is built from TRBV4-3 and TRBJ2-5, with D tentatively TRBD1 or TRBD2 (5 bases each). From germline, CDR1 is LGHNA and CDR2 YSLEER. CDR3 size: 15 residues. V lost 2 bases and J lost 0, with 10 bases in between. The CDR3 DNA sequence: TGCGCCAGCAGCCAAACGGGACCAAACCAAGAGACCCAGTACTTC. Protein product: CASSQTGPNQETQYF.

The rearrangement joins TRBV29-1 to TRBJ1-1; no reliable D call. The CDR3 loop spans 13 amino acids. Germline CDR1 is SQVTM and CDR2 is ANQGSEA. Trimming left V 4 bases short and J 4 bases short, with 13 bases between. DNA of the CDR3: TGCAGCGTTGGGCCGGTTCGGGGCACTGAAGCTTTCTTT. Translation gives CSVGPVRGTEAFF.

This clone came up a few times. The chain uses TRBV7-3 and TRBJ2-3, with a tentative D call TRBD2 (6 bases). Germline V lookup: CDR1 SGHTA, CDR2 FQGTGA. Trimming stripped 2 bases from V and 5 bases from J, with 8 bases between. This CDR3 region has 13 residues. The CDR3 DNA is TGTGCCAGCAGCTTAGCGGGATTAGATACGCAGTATTTT. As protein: CASSLAGLDTQYF.

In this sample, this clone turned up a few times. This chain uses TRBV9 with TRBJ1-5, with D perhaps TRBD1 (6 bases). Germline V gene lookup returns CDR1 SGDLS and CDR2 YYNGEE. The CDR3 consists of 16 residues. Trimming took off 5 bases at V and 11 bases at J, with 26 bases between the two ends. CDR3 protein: CASSKSGTSLTSAQHF. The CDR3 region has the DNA TGTGCCAGCAGTAAGTCCGGGACATCCCTTACGTCGGCCCAGCATTTT.

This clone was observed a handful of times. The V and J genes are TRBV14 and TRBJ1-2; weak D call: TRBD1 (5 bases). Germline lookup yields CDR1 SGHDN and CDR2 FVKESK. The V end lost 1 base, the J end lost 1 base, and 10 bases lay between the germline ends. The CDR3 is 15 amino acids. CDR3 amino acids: CASSQAGDRNYGYTF. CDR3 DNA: TGTGCCAGCAGCCAAGCGGGGGATCGTAACTATGGCTACACCTTC.

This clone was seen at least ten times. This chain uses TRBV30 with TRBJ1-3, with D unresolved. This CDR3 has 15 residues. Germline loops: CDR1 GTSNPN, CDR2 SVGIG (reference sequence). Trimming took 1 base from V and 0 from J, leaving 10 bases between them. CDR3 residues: CAWSGGPRSGNTIYF. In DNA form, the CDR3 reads TGTGCCTGGAGTGGGGGTCCCCGCTCTGGAAACACCATATATTTT.

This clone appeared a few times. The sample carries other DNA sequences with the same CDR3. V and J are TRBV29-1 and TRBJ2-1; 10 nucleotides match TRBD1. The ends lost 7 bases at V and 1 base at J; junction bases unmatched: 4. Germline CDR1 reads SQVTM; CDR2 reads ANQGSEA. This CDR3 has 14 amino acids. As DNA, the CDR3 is TGCAGCGCAGCGGGACAGGGGTCCTACAATGAGCAGTTCTTC. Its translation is CSAAGQGSYNEQFF.

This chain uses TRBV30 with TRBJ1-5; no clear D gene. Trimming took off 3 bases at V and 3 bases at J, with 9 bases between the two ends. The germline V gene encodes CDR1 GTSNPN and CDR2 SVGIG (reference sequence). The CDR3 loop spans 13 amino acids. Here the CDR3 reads CAWSLGINQPQHF. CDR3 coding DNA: TGTGCCTGGAGCCTAGGGATCAATCAGCCCCAGCATTTT.

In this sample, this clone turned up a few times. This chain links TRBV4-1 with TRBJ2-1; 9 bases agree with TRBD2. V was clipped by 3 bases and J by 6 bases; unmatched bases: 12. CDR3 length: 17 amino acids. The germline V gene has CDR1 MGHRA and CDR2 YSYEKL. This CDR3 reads CASSHGLRRGGSNEQFF. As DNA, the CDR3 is TGCGCCAGCAGCCATGGACTCCGGCGGGGGGGCTCCAATGAGCAGTTCTTC.

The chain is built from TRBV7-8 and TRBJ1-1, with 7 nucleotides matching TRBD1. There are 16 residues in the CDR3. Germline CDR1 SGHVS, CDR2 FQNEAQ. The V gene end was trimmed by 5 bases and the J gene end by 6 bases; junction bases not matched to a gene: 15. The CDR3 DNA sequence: TGTGCCAGCAGCCTACAGGGGAATCTGGTTGGCTCTGAAGCTTTCTTT. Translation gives CASSLQGNLVGSEAFF.

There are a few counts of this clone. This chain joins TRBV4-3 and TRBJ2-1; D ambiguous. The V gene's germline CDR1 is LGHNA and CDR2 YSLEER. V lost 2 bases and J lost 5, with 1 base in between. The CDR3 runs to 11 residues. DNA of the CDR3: TGCGCCAGCAGCCAAAACAATGAGCAGTTCTTC. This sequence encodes CASSQNNEQFF.

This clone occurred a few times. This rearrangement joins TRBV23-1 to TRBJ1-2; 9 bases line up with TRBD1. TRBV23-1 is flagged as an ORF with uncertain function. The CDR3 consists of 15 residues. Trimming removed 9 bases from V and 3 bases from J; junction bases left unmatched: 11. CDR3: CARWDREYPYYGYTF. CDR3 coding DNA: TGCGCCAGATGGGACAGGGAGTATCCGTACTATGGCTACACCTTC.